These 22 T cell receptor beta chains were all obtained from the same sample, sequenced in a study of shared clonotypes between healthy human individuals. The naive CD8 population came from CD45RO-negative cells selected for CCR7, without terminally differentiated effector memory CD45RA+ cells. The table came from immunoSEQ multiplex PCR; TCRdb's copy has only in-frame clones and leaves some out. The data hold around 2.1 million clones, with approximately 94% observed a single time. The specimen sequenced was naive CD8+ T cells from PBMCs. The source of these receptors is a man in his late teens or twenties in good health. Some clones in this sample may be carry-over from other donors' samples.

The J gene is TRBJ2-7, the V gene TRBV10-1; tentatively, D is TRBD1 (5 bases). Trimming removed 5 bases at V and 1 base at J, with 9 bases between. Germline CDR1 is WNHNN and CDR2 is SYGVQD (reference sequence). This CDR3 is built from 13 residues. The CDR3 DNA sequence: TGCGCCAGCAGTCGAGCAGGGTCCTACGAGCAGTACTTC. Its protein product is CASSRAGSYEQYF.

CDR3 sequence (DNA): TGCAGCGTTGAATTATGGGGCCAGGGTTACCCCACCTACGAGCAGTACTTC. Protein: CSVELWGQGYPTYEQYF. V and J are TRBV29-1 and TRBJ2-7, with a possible D match to TRBD1 (5 bases). Germline loops: CDR1 SQVTM, CDR2 ANQGSEA. Trimming cost V 2 bases and J 2 bases, with 22 bases left between them. The CDR3 runs 17 residues.

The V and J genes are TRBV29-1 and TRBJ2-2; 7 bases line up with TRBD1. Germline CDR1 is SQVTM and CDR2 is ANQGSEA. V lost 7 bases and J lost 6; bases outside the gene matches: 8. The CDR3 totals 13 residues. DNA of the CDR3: TGCAGCGCCGGGACAGTCGCCCCCGGGGAGCTGTTTTTT. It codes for CSAGTVAPGELFF.

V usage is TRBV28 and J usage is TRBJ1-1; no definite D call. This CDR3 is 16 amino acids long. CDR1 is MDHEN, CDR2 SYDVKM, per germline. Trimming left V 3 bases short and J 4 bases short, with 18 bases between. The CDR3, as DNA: TGTGCCAGCAGTTTCCAGGCGGACTTTTGGCGCACTGAAGCTTTCTTT. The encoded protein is CASSFQADFWRTEAFF.

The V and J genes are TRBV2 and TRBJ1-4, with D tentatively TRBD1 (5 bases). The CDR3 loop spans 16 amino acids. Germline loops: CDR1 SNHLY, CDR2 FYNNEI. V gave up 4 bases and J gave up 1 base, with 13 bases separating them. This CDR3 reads CASSVPGEGTNEKLFF. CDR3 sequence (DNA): TGTGCCAGCAGTGTACCGGGGGAGGGAACTAATGAAAAACTGTTTTTT.

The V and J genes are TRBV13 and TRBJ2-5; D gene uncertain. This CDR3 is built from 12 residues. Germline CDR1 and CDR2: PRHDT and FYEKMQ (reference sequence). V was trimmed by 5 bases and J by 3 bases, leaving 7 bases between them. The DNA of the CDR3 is TGTGCCAGCAGCACCCAAAAAGAGACCCAGTACTTC. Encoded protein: CASSTQKETQYF.

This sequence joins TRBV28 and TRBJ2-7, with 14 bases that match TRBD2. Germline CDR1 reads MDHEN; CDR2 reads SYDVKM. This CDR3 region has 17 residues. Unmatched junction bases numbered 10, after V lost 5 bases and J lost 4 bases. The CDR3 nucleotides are TGTGCCAGCAGTCTCGGACTAGCGGGAGGTCTGGGATACGAGCAGTACTTC. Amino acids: CASSLGLAGGLGYEQYF.

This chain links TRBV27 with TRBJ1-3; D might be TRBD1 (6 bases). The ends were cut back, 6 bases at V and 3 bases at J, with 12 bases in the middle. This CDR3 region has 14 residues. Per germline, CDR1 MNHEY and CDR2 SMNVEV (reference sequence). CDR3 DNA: TGTGCCAGCAGCGAGACAGGAATTGGAAACACCATATATTTT. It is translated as CASSETGIGNTIYF.

The CDR3: CASSSSGPAYEQYF. As DNA, the CDR3 is TGTGCCAGCAGCTCCTCCGGACCTGCCTACGAGCAGTACTTC. V and J are TRBV9 and TRBJ2-7; D is uncertain. CDR3 length: 14 residues. Germline CDR1 is SGDLS and CDR2 is YYNGEE. The germline V and J ends were trimmed by 4 bases and 2 bases, with 13 bases remaining between them.

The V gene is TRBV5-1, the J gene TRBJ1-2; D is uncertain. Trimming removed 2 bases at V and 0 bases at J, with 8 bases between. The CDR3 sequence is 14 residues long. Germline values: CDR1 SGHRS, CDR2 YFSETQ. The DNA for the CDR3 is TGCGCCAGCAGCTTAGAACGGACTAACTATGGCTACACCTTC. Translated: CASSLERTNYGYTF.

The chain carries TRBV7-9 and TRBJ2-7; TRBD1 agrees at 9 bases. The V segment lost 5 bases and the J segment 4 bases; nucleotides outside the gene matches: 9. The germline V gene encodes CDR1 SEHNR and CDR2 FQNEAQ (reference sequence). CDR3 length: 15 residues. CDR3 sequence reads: CASSRKTGGEYEQYF. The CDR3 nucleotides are TGTGCCAGCAGCCGGAAGACAGGGGGGGAATACGAGCAGTACTTC.

The CDR3 loop is CASSLGREFYEQYF. CDR3 bases: TGTGCCAGCAGCTTAGGGCGGGAGTTCTACGAGCAGTACTTC. The rearrangement joins TRBV11-2 to TRBJ2-7; 7 bases are a match to TRBD2. The CDR3 has 14 amino acids. V trimming: 1 base; J trimming: 3 bases; junction bases outside the gene matches: 3. Germline CDR1 and CDR2: SGHAT and FQNNGV.

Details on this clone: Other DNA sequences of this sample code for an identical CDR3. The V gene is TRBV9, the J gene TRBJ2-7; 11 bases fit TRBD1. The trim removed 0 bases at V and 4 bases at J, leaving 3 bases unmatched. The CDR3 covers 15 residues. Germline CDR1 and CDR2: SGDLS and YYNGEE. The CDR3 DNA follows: TGTGCCAGCAGCGTAGCTGGACAGGGGGCGTACGAGCAGTACTTC. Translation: CASSVAGQGAYEQYF.

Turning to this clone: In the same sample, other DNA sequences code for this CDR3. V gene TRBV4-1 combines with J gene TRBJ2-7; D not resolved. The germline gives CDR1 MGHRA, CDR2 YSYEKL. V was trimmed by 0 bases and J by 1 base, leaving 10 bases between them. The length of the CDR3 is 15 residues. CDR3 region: CASSQDDRASYEQYF. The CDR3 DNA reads TGCGCCAGCAGCCAAGATGACCGCGCTTCCTACGAGCAGTACTTC.

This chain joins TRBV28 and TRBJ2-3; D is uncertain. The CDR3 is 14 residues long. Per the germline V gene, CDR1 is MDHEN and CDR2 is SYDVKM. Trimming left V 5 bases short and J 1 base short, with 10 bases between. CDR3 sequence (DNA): TGTGCCAGCAGTCTGGTCCTTGGCACAGATACGCAGTATTTT. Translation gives CASSLVLGTDTQYF.

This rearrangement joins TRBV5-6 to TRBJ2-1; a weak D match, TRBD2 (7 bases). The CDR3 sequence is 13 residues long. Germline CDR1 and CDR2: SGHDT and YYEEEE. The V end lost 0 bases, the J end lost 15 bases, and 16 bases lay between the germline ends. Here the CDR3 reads CASSLGGGPRVFF. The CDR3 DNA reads TGTGCCAGCAGCTTGGGCGGGGGCCCACGGGTGTTCTTC.

The CDR3 DNA sequence: TGTGCCAGCGGGGGATACACCGGGGAGCTGTTTTTT. Its protein product is CASGGYTGELFF. The chain employs TRBV9 and TRBJ2-2, with D perhaps assigned TRBD1 or TRBD2 (5 bases each). The V end lost 7 bases, the J end lost 3 bases, and 7 bases lay between the germline ends. Germline V gene data show CDR1 as SGDLS and CDR2 as YYNGEE. The CDR3 is 12 amino acids.

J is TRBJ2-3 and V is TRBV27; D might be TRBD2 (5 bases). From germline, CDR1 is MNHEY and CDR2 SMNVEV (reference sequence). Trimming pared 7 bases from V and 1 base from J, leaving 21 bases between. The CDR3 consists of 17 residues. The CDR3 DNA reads TGTGCCAGCACGACCCTCAATAGCGTGAAGGGCACAGATACGCAGTATTTT. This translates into CASTTLNSVKGTDTQYF.

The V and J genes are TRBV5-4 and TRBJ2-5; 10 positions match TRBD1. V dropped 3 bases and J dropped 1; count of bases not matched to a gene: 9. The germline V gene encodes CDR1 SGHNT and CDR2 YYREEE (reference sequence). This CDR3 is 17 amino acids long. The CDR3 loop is CASSSAGTGAPQETQYF. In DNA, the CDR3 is TGTGCCAGCAGCTCGGCCGGGACAGGGGCCCCCCAAGAGACCCAGTACTTC.

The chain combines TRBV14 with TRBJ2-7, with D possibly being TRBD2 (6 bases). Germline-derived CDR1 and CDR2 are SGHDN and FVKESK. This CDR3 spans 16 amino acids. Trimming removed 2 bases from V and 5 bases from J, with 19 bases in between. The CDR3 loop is CASSQRIGGTGDEQYF. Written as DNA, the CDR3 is TGTGCCAGCAGCCAACGCATCGGAGGGACCGGGGACGAGCAGTACTTC.

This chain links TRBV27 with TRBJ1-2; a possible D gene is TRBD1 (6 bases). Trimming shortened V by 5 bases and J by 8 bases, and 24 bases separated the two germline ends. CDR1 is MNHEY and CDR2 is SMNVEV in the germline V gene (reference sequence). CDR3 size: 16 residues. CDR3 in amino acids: CASSPTQITGLRGYTF. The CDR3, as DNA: TGTGCCAGCAGTCCTACTCAAATAACAGGGCTCAGGGGCTACACCTTC.

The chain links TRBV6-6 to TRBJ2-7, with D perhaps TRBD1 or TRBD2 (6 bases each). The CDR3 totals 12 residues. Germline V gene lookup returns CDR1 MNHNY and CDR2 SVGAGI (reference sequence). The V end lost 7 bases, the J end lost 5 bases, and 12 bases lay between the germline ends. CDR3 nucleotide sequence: TGTGCCAGCATACGGGGGCAACACGAGCAGTACTTC. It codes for CASIRGQHEQYF.